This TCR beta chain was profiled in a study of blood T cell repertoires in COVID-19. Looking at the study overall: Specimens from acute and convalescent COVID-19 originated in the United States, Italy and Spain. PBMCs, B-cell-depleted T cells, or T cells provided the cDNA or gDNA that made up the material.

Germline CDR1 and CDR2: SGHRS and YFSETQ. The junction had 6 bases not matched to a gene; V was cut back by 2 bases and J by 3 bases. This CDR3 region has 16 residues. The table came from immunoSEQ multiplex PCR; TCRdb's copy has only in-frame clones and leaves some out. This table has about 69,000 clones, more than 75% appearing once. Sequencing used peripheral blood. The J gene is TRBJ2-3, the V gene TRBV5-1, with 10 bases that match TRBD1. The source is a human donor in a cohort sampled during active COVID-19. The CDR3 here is CASSFSGTGVTDTQYF. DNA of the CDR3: TGCGCCAGCAGCTTCTCCGGGACAGGGGTGACAGATACGCAGTATTTT.